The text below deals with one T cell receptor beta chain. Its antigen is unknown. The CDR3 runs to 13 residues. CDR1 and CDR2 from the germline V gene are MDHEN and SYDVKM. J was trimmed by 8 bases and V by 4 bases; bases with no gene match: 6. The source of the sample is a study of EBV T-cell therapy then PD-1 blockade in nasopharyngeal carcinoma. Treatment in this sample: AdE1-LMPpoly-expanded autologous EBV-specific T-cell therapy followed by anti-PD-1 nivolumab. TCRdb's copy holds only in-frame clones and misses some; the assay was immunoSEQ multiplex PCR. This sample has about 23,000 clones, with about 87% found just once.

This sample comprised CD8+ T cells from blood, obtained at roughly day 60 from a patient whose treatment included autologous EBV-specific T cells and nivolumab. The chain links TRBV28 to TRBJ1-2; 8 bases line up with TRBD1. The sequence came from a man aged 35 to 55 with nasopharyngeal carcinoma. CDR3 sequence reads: CASSSPTGGGYTF. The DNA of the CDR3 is TGTGCCAGCAGTTCCCCCACAGGGGGGGGCTACACCTTC.